These 20 T cell receptor beta chains were all obtained from the same sample, sequenced in a study of blood T cell repertoires in COVID-19. The assay was immunoSEQ multiplex PCR, and TCRdb's table has in-frame clones only and misses some. The sample holds some 100,000 clones, around nine tenths seen once. The sequenced sample was peripheral blood. These receptors were taken from a man aged 70 or older with acute or convalescent COVID-19.

In DNA form, the CDR3 reads TGTGCCAGCAGCAAAGATTGGGACAGGGTTAACGAGCAGTACTTC. Translation gives CASSKDWDRVNEQYF. The rearrangement uses TRBV21-1 and TRBJ2-7; the tabulated D call, TRBD1, remains unverified against the DNA. TRBV21-1 is given as a pseudogene. This CDR3 has 15 amino acids.

The chain has TRBV11-2 and TRBJ2-1; 7 bases fit TRBD1. V lost 1 base, J lost 0 bases, and 0 bases stayed unmatched. Germline CDR1 and CDR2: SGHAT and FQNNGV. There are 15 residues in the CDR3. This chain's CDR3 is CASSLAGGSYNEQFF. In nucleotides, the CDR3 is TGTGCCAGCAGCTTAGCAGGGGGCTCCTACAATGAGCAGTTCTTC.

V gene TRBV5-1 combines with J gene TRBJ1-2, with a possible D match to TRBD1 (5 bases). Between the trimmed V and J ends, which lost 4 bases and 4 bases, there was a span of 11 bases. Germline-derived CDR1 and CDR2 are SGHRS and YFSETQ. This CDR3 is built from 13 residues. CDR3 amino acids: CASSLRQSYGYTF. In DNA form, the CDR3 reads TGCGCCAGCAGCCTACGACAGAGCTATGGCTACACCTTC.

The chain recombines TRBV5-6 with TRBJ2-1; 12 bases are a match to TRBD2. J gave up 8 bases and V 0 bases, and 9 bases lay outside the gene matches. Per the germline V gene, CDR1 is SGHDT and CDR2 is YYEEEE. This CDR3 is 17 amino acids long. CDR3 sequence (DNA): TGTGCCAGCAGCTTGGTGGCTAGCGGGGGGGCTCTCTATGAGCAGTTCTTC. Its translation is CASSLVASGGALYEQFF.

This sequence joins TRBV11-2 and TRBJ1-3; TRBD1 matches 10 bases. Germline assignment: CDR1 SGHAT and CDR2 FQNNGV. The CDR3 covers 15 residues. V dropped 4 bases and J dropped 4; count of bases not matched to a gene: 4. The CDR3 region is CASSSPGQGGNTIYF. CDR3 DNA: TGTGCCAGCAGCTCACCGGGACAGGGGGGAAACACCATATATTTT.

The gene calls are TRBV5-1 and TRBJ2-1; 12 nucleotides align to TRBD2. CDR1 is SGHRS, CDR2 YFSETQ, per germline. The CDR3 consists of 15 residues. Trimming at V came to 1 base and at J to 10 bases, leaving 6 bases not matched to a gene. The DNA for the CDR3 is TGCGCCAGCAGCTTGTCTAGCGGGGGGGCAAGGGAGCAGTTCTTC. Encoded protein: CASSLSSGGAREQFF.

The chain combines TRBV18 with TRBJ2-5, with TRBD2 matching 13 bases. Germline values: CDR1 KGHSH, CDR2 LQKENI. The CDR3 totals 17 residues. V shed 1 base, J shed 5 bases, and the junction held 7 bases outside the gene matches. CDR3 loop: CASSPLGLAGDPETQYF. The DNA for the CDR3 is TGTGCCAGCTCACCACTTGGACTAGCGGGAGATCCGGAGACCCAGTACTTC.

This clone has only a few counts. This sequence joins TRBV24-1 and TRBJ1-2; maybe TRBD1 (5 bases). The V and J ends lost 1 base and 2 bases respectively, with 7 bases between them. This CDR3 is 14 amino acids long. Germline V gene data show CDR1 as KGHDR and CDR2 as SFDVKD. CDR3 in DNA: TGTGCCACCAGTGATTTCCGACAGAACTATGGCTACACCTTC. It is translated as CATSDFRQNYGYTF.

The V call is TRBV29-1, the J call TRBJ2-1, with TRBD2 matching 13 bases. The V segment lost 2 bases and the J segment 13 bases; nucleotides outside the gene matches: 5. This CDR3 is 13 amino acids long. CDR1 and CDR2 (germline): SQVTM, ANQGSEA. In DNA, the CDR3 is TGCAGCGTTGAAAAGGGACTAGCGGGGAAACAGTTCTTC. Its translation is CSVEKGLAGKQFF.

The chain is built from TRBV11-2 and TRBJ1-1; D is uncertain. Germline V gene data show CDR1 as SGHAT and CDR2 as FQNNGV. The CDR3 is 16 residues long. V dropped 1 base and J dropped 3 bases, with 15 bases sitting between them. CDR3 loop: CASSLAGAGRDTEAFF. CDR3 DNA sequence: TGTGCCAGCAGCTTAGCGGGCGCGGGGAGGGACACTGAAGCTTTCTTT.

A few counts support this clone. The chain links TRBV3-1 (or the pseudogene TRBV3-2) to TRBJ2-3; unclear D gene. Germline V gives CDR1 LGHDT, CDR2 YNNKEL (reference sequence). V dropped 4 bases and J dropped 8 bases, with 10 bases sitting between them. The CDR3 totals 12 residues. The CDR3 is CASSRESGTQYF. The CDR3 DNA reads as TGTGCCAGCAGCCGTGAATCCGGTACGCAGTATTTT.

The V call is TRBV5-1, the J call TRBJ2-7; 8 nucleotides match TRBD1. Trimming cost V 3 bases and J 4 bases; bases outside gene matches: 6. Per the germline V gene, CDR1 is SGHRS and CDR2 is YFSETQ. The CDR3 contains 14 residues. The CDR3 spells CASSSQGARYEQYF. DNA for the CDR3: TGCGCCAGCAGCTCCCAGGGGGCGCGTTACGAGCAGTACTTC.

The rearrangement uses TRBV5-1 and TRBJ2-5, with D perhaps matching TRBD1 (5 bases). The CDR3 contains 13 residues. Deletions cut 2 bases from V and 5 bases from J, with 10 bases between. CDR1 is SGHRS and CDR2 is YFSETQ in the germline V gene. The DNA of the CDR3 is TGCGCCAGCAGCTTACCAGGGATGGAGACCCAGTACTTC. Protein: CASSLPGMETQYF.

V usage is TRBV27 and J usage is TRBJ1-1, with TRBD1 matching over 8 bases. CDR1 and CDR2 from the germline V gene are MNHEY and SMNVEV (reference sequence). V lost 4 bases to trimming and J lost 4 bases; unmatched junction nucleotides: 5. This CDR3 comprises 14 residues. The CDR3: CASSSGTGGTEAFF. As DNA, the CDR3 is TGTGCCAGCAGTTCCGGGACAGGAGGCACTGAAGCTTTCTTT.

The V call is TRBV14, the J call TRBJ2-4; possible D gene TRBD1, 6 bases. Per the germline V gene, CDR1 is SGHDN and CDR2 is FVKESK. V was trimmed by 6 bases and J by 6 bases, leaving 15 bases between them. The CDR3 is 14 amino acids. Here the CDR3 DNA reads TGTGCCAGCAGTCTCGGGACATCGAGAAACATTCAGTACTTC. Translation: CASSLGTSRNIQYF.

The chain links TRBV6-6 to TRBJ1-4; unclear D gene. The germline V gene has CDR1 MNHNY and CDR2 SVGAGI (reference sequence). The CDR3 sequence is 12 residues long. The ends were cut back, 4 bases at V and 8 bases at J, with 8 bases in the middle. The CDR3 nucleotides read TGTGCCAGCAGTTCCTGGAGGGAAAAACTGTTTTTT. It yields the protein CASSSWREKLFF.

This chain's CDR3 is CASSSRTGDGYTF. As DNA, the CDR3 is TGTGCCAGCAGCTCCCGGACAGGCGATGGCTACACCTTC. V is TRBV7-2 and J is TRBJ1-2, with 7 bases that match TRBD1. Germline V gives CDR1 SGHTA, CDR2 FQGNSA. V trimming: 4 bases; J trimming: 6 bases; junction bases outside the gene matches: 5. CDR3 length: 13 amino acids.

V is TRBV10-3 and J is TRBJ2-5, with D tentatively TRBD2 (6 bases). Germline assignment: CDR1 ENHRY and CDR2 SYGVKD. The CDR3 consists of 17 residues. V lost 0 bases to trimming and J lost 4 bases, with 18 bases between them. In nucleotides, the CDR3 is TGTGCCATCAGTGAGTCGGCCCTAAGCAGCGGGTTAGAGACCCAGTACTTC. Protein sequence: CAISESALSSGLETQYF.

This clone appeared a few times. The rearrangement uses TRBV9 and TRBJ2-2; D ambiguous. This CDR3 has 12 amino acids. Germline CDR1 reads SGDLS; CDR2 reads YYNGEE. V shed 4 bases and J shed 5 bases, with 6 bases lying between them. The CDR3 DNA is TGTGCCAGCAGCCCCAATACCGGGGAGCTGTTTTTT. Amino acid sequence: CASSPNTGELFF. Complete variable domain (other parts from reference TRBV9 and TRBJ2-2): DSGVTQTPKHLITATGQRVTLRCSPRSGDLSVYWYQQSLDQGLQFLIQYYNGEERAKGNILERFSAQQFPDLHSELNLSSLELGDSALYFCASSPNTGELFFGEGSRLTVL.

The chain employs TRBV6-8 and TRBJ2-7; the D gene is possibly TRBD1 (5 bases). V was clipped by 10 bases and J by 0 bases, with 10 bases between them. The CDR3 contains 12 residues. Germline-derived CDR1 and CDR2 are MNHGY and SAAAGT. As DNA, the CDR3 is TGTGCCAACCAGACAGACTCCTACGAGCAGTACTTC. Protein sequence: CANQTDSYEQYF.